The sequence of this T cell receptor beta chain was determined in a study of response to subunit inactivated influenza vaccine. Broader study findings: Authors suggested seasonal influenza vaccinations each recruit few new T cells.

TCRdb redid the calling of the RT-PCR reads with MiXCR, one entry per CDR3 protein. The data hold about 800,000 distinct CDR3 sequences, with 21% observed a single time. In regard to this clonotype: Its target is unknown.

Deletions cut 0 bases from V and 3 bases from J, with 12 bases between. The germline gives CDR1 DFQATT, CDR2 SNEGSKA (reference sequence). The CDR3 extends over 14 amino acids. The sequenced sample was PBMCs from blood, obtained more than 4 days after vaccination. The TCR sequence derives from a man between 50 and 59 years old who received an inactivated influenza vaccine. This sequence joins TRBV20-1 and TRBJ2-7; D remains unclear. The CDR3 sequence is CSARDGSANYEQYF. The CDR3, as DNA: TGCAGTGCTAGAGATGGCTCAGCAAACTACGAGCAGTACTTC.